This T cell receptor (beta chain) was obtained from a study of blood T cell repertoires in COVID-19 (TCRdb year 2020). For context, the study as a whole: The collaborator samples originated in the United States, Italy and Spain and spanned the acute and convalescent phases of COVID-19. The material from the prospective study consisted of cDNA or gDNA derived from T cells, B-cell-depleted T cells, or PBMCs. Deeply sampled blood TCRbeta repertoires from subjects exposed to, actively infected with, or recovered from COVID-19 were included in the dataset. A freely available public database, intended as a resource for researchers studying the immune response to SARS-CoV-2, is where the repertoires were released. Samples were obtained from the ongoing ImmuneRACE study (first 160 participants) and from some 1,300 subjects provided by 6 global collaborators. Sample metadata almost always included a de-identified subject ID, COVID-19 status, age in years and sex. HLA class I and class II types, where available, came from metadata supplied by the sample provider rather than from assay-based typing.

The immunoSEQ Assay, a bias-controlled multiplex PCR, was used to amplify TCRbeta CDR3 regions from genomic DNA. The authors' analysis ran thus. The number of nucleated cells in each sample was estimated by amplification of reference gene primers within the assay. Sequence reads were collapsed and filtered to measure the absolute abundance of every unique TCRbeta CDR3 rearrangement. For each sample, productive Simpson clonality was calculated as the square root of Simpson's diversity index across productive rearrangements. As stored in TCRdb, this immuneACCESS dataset retains in-frame rearrangements with V and J assigned. A fraction of the clones does not appear; measured against another copy, unresolved V genes explain less than half of the discrepancy, and the remainder lacks a known reason. V and J calls and clone size come straight from that table; D and trimming were deduced from the DNA. Here the sample has over 150,000 clones; around 83% occur a single time. The top ten constitute 9.5% to 13% of the sample.

Study-wide conclusions, independent of this receptor: The quantity of clinical and demographic metadata differed by source and by participant and was supplied without curation.

At one collaborating source in Seattle, patients were enrolled during active infection and were followed longitudinally through the course of disease. Each collaborating institution followed its own protocols to collect whole blood in K2EDTA tubes. For TCRbeta analysis, collaborators shipped samples as frozen whole blood, isolated PBMCs, or DNA extracted from either of those sample types. CDR1 and CDR2 were assigned from the germline V gene as SGHDN and FVKESK. V is cut by 1 base and J by 6 bases, and the space between the germline ends is 6 bases. From the cysteine up to the phenylalanine, the CDR3 has a length of 13 residues. CDR3 DNA only is kept here, 39 bases in frame from base 1. This clone was counted at least ten times. Which antigen it targets is not known. Nothing much larger sits one base from this clone, and base qualities are not available. Other DNA sequences in the sample encode the same CDR3.

The receptor was isolated from a woman aged 60-75 years with COVID-19, enrolled during active disease. The rearranged segments are TRBV14 and TRBJ2-2; 5 matching bases give a weak D call of TRBD2. Sequencing was performed on peripheral blood. The CDR3 region has the sequence CASSQARAGELFF. The sequenced DNA is TGTGCCAGCAGCCAAGCGAGGGCCGGGGAGCTGTTTTTT.